This is a list of T cell receptor beta chains from one sample in a study of blood T cell repertoires in COVID-19. Generated by immunoSEQ multiplex PCR, the TCRdb table keeps only in-frame clones and is missing some. The top ten clones hold around 9.6% of a sample with 60,000 to 75,000 clones, about four fifths of them seen once. Sequencing input: peripheral blood. The origin of the receptors is an elderly woman with acute or convalescent COVID-19. The CDR3 runs from the conserved cysteine through the conserved F or W. The D gene is left open where the match is weak. For some rows the clone size is stated as once, few or many, or as a class when expanded; others skip it.

J: TRBJ2-1
size: NA
V: TRBV19
D: NA
CDR3: CASSIGGVPNNEQFF
DNA: TGTGCCAGTAGTATAGGAGGCGTCCCTAACAATGAGCAGTTCTTC

J: TRBJ2-7
size: NA
V: TRBV2
D: NA
CDR3: CASFQVGRQQYF
DNA: TGTGCCAGCTTCCAAGTGGGGCGGCAGCAGTACTTC

J: TRBJ2-7
size: NA
V: TRBV27
D: TRBD2
CDR3: CASSNAAGGLSYHEQYF
DNA: TGTGCCAGCAGTAACGCAGCGGGGGGGCTATCCTACCACGAGCAGTACTTC

J: TRBJ1-2
size: NA
V: TRBV5-1
D: TRBD1
CDR3: CASSLQGDGYTF
DNA: TGCGCCAGCAGCTTACAGGGGGATGGCTACACCTTC

J: TRBJ1-4
size: NA
V: TRBV15
D: NA
CDR3: CATSPGREESEKLFF
DNA: TGTGCCACCAGCCCCGGTAGGGAGGAAAGTGAAAAACTGTTTTTT

J: TRBJ1-4
size: once
V: TRBV5-1
D: NA
CDR3: CASSENRDEKLFF
DNA: TGCGCCAGCAGCGAGAACAGGGATGAAAAACTGTTTTTT

J: TRBJ1-1
size: NA
V: TRBV19
D: NA
CDR3: CASSVQKNTEAFF
DNA: TGTGCCAGTAGCGTGCAGAAGAACACTGAAGCTTTCTTT

J: TRBJ1-1
size: NA
V: TRBV3-1/TRBV3-2
D: NA
CDR3: CASSLGATSGTEAFF
DNA: TGTGCCAGCAGCCTAGGGGCAACCTCCGGCACTGAAGCTTTCTTT

J: TRBJ1-4
size: NA
V: TRBV10-1
D: TRBD1
CDR3: CASSESGDRMEEKLFF
DNA: TGCGCCAGCAGTGAGTCCGGGGACAGGATGGAGGAAAAACTGTTTTTT

J: TRBJ1-1
size: NA
V: TRBV9
D: NA
CDR3: CASSDLGVGNTEAFF
DNA: TGTGCCAGCAGCGATTTAGGGGTGGGGAACACTGAAGCTTTCTTT

J: TRBJ1-6
size: NA
V: TRBV7-9
D: NA
CDR3: CASSPAGGQNSPLHF
DNA: TGTGCCAGCAGCCCAGCGGGGGGTCAAAATTCACCCCTCCACTTT

J: TRBJ1-1
size: NA
V: TRBV14
D: NA
CDR3: CASGNTGSTEAFF
DNA: TGTGCCAGCGGTAATACTGGGAGCACTGAAGCTTTCTTT

J: TRBJ1-5
size: NA
V: TRBV30
D: TRBD1
CDR3: CAWSVTGLRNQPQHF
DNA: TGTGCCTGGAGTGTGACAGGGTTACGGAATCAGCCCCAGCATTTT

J: TRBJ1-3
size: once
V: TRBV11-2
D: NA
CDR3: CANSLDGGANSIYF
DNA: TGTGCCAACAGCTTAGATGGGGGGGCGAATTCCATATATTTT

J: TRBJ2-3
size: NA
V: TRBV7-2
D: NA
CDR3: CASSPRSTSTDTQYF
DNA: TGTGCCAGCAGCCCCAGGTCAACTAGCACAGATACGCAGTATTTT

J: TRBJ2-1
size: once
V: TRBV18
D: TRBD2
CDR3: CASSSGLAGGNEQFF
DNA: TGTGCCAGCTCATCGGGACTAGCGGGGGGCAATGAGCAGTTCTTC

J: TRBJ2-1
size: NA
V: TRBV5-1
D: TRBD2
CDR3: CASSPSLAGGSYNEQFF
DNA: TGCGCCAGCAGCCCTTCTCTAGCGGGGGGGTCCTACAATGAGCAGTTCTTC

J: TRBJ2-2
size: NA
V: TRBV28
D: NA
CDR3: CASSWQGTGELFF
DNA: TGTGCCAGCAGTTGGCAGGGGACCGGGGAGCTGTTTTTT

J: TRBJ1-2
size: NA
V: TRBV27
D: NA
CDR3: CASKVQSSMHYGYTF
DNA: TGTGCCAGCAAAGTTCAATCGAGTATGCACTATGGCTACACCTTC

J: TRBJ2-2
size: few
V: TRBV7-8
D: TRBD2
CDR3: CASSFWLAGPTGELFF
DNA: TGTGCCAGCAGCTTCTGGCTAGCGGGACCCACCGGGGAGCTGTTTTTT

J: TRBJ2-1
size: NA
V: TRBV30
D: NA
CDR3: CAWSSTGLYNEQFF
DNA: TGTGCCTGGAGTTCAACGGGTCTATACAATGAGCAGTTCTTC

J: TRBJ1-1
size: NA
V: TRBV5-4
D: TRBD1
CDR3: CASSRQGVQGTEAFF
DNA: TGTGCCAGCAGCCGACAGGGGGTCCAGGGTACTGAAGCTTTCTTT

J: TRBJ2-5
size: once
V: TRBV9
D: TRBD1
CDR3: CASSAGPDPDRAVQETQYF
DNA: TGTGCCAGCAGCGCTGGCCCGGACCCGGACAGGGCGGTACAAGAGACCCAGTACTTC

J: TRBJ2-1
size: NA
V: TRBV19
D: TRBD2
CDR3: CASSKEFVAGGPKNEQFF
DNA: TGTGCCAGTAGTAAGGAATTCGTAGCGGGGGGGCCCAAGAATGAGCAGTTCTTC

J: TRBJ2-3
size: NA
V: TRBV6-5
D: NA
CDR3: CAAPSGMITDTQYF
DNA: TGTGCCGCACCATCGGGGATGATAACAGATACGCAGTATTTT

J: TRBJ2-5
size: NA
V: TRBV28
D: NA
CDR3: CASSSTTAKETQYF
DNA: TGTGCCAGCAGTTCAACAACAGCAAAAGAGACCCAGTACTTC

J: TRBJ2-3
size: NA
V: TRBV25-1
D: TRBD1
CDR3: CASSKTGKGSTDTQYF
DNA: TGTGCCAGCTCAAAGACAGGGAAGGGTAGCACAGATACGCAGTATTTT

J: TRBJ2-2
size: NA
V: TRBV11-3
D: NA
CDR3: CASSLLGTGELFF
DNA: TGTGCCAGCAGCCTCCTAGGCACCGGGGAGCTGTTTTTT

J: TRBJ2-1
size: NA
V: TRBV5-6
D: NA
CDR3: CASSFPKGIDNEQFF
DNA: TGTGCCAGCAGCTTCCCCAAGGGGATTGACAATGAGCAGTTCTTC

J: TRBJ1-6
size: few
V: TRBV19
D: TRBD1
CDR3: CASSIDRGNSPLHF
DNA: TGTGCCAGTAGTATCGACAGGGGTAATTCACCCCTCCACTTT

J: TRBJ2-5
size: NA
V: TRBV29-1
D: NA
CDR3: CSVDTGIEETQYF
DNA: TGCAGCGTCGACACAGGGATCGAAGAGACCCAGTACTTC

J: TRBJ1-1
size: NA
V: TRBV2
D: NA
CDR3: CASSEAPPVLNTEAFF
DNA: TGTGCCAGCAGTGAAGCGCCACCGGTATTGAACACTGAAGCTTTCTTT

J: TRBJ2-5
size: NA
V: TRBV5-4
D: TRBD2
CDR3: CASSTLKGLASETQYF
DNA: TGTGCCAGCAGCACACTTAAGGGACTAGCATCAGAGACCCAGTACTTC

J: TRBJ2-7
size: NA
V: TRBV5-6
D: NA
CDR3: CASSPVLAYEQYF
DNA: TGTGCCAGCAGCCCTGTCCTAGCCTACGAGCAGTACTTC

J: TRBJ2-3
size: NA
V: TRBV6-5
D: NA
CDR3: CASSFEYRYSTDTQYF
DNA: TGTGCCAGCAGTTTCGAGTACAGGTATTCCACAGATACGCAGTATTTT

J: TRBJ1-2
size: NA
V: TRBV5-1
D: NA
CDR3: CASSLEGQLPPSYGYTF
DNA: TGCGCCAGCAGCTTGGAGGGACAACTGCCACCCTCCTATGGCTACACCTTC

J: TRBJ2-7
size: NA
V: TRBV6-1
D: NA
CDR3: CASSESVDFSYEQYF
DNA: TGTGCCAGCAGTGAATCGGTGGACTTCTCCTACGAGCAGTACTTC

J: TRBJ2-5
size: NA
V: TRBV5-4
D: TRBD2
CDR3: CASSLAGGETQYF
DNA: TGTGCCAGCAGCTTGGCGGGGGGAGAGACCCAGTACTTC

J: TRBJ2-5
size: once
V: TRBV5-5
D: TRBD2
CDR3: CASTPEGSGVQETQYF
DNA: TGTGCCAGCACCCCGGAGGGTAGCGGGGTTCAAGAGACCCAGTACTTC

J: TRBJ1-1
size: NA
V: TRBV7-3
D: NA
CDR3: CASSLSPRRGTEAFF
DNA: TGTGCCAGCAGCTTATCACCTCGAAGGGGCACTGAAGCTTTCTTT

J: TRBJ1-1
size: few
V: TRBV6-5
D: NA
CDR3: CASCGGGTEAFF
DNA: TGTGCCAGCTGCGGGGGAGGAACTGAAGCTTTCTTT

J: TRBJ2-3
size: NA
V: TRBV5-4
D: NA
CDR3: CASSLALPPGDTQYF
DNA: TGTGCCAGCAGCTTGGCCCTCCCCCCAGGGGATACGCAGTATTTT

J: TRBJ1-6
size: NA
V: TRBV4-1
D: NA
CDR3: CASSQIGTRHLEFSLHF
DNA: TGCGCCAGCAGCCAAATCGGGACACGCCATTTAGAGTTTTCCCTCCACTTT

J: TRBJ2-1
size: NA
V: TRBV7-9
D: NA
CDR3: CASSLLSSGSQFF
DNA: TGTGCCAGCAGCTTATTGAGCTCCGGGAGTCAGTTCTTC

J: TRBJ2-3
size: few
V: TRBV5-1
D: NA
CDR3: CASSLERGGYTDTQYF
DNA: TGCGCCAGCAGCTTGGAAAGAGGGGGATACACAGATACGCAGTATTTT

J: TRBJ1-5
size: NA
V: TRBV7-2
D: NA
CDR3: CASSLGRNQPQHF
DNA: TGTGCCAGCAGCTTAGGCAGAAATCAGCCCCAGCATTTT

J: TRBJ1-1
size: NA
V: TRBV9
D: NA
CDR3: CASSNYQGGNTEAFF
DNA: TGTGCCAGCAGCAACTATCAGGGTGGGAACACTGAAGCTTTCTTT

J: TRBJ1-2
size: once
V: TRBV29-1
D: NA
CDR3: CSVLEDGYTF
DNA: TGCAGCGTTTTGGAGGATGGCTACACCTTC

J: TRBJ2-4
size: NA
V: TRBV19
D: TRBD1
CDR3: CASSSTTGSQNIQYF
DNA: TGTGCCAGTAGTTCTACGACAGGGTCCCAAAACATTCAGTACTTC

J: TRBJ1-1
size: NA
V: TRBV29-1
D: NA
CDR3: CSVAGTVNTEAFF
DNA: TGCAGCGTAGCAGGTACGGTAAACACTGAAGCTTTCTTT

J: TRBJ1-2
size: NA
V: TRBV3-1/TRBV3-2
D: NA
CDR3: CASSDVRGRSGYTF
DNA: TGTGCCAGCAGCGACGTTAGGGGGAGATCCGGCTACACCTTC

J: TRBJ1-3
size: NA
V: TRBV29-1
D: NA
CDR3: CSVEDVSTPRLGNTIYF
DNA: TGCAGCGTTGAAGATGTGTCGACACCCCGGTTAGGAAACACCATATATTTT

J: TRBJ2-1
size: NA
V: TRBV9
D: TRBD1
CDR3: CASSVGQGPSNEQFF
DNA: TGTGCCAGCAGCGTAGGACAGGGTCCTTCCAATGAGCAGTTCTTC

J: TRBJ2-5
size: NA
V: TRBV6-5
D: TRBD1
CDR3: CASSRGQGRRETQYF
DNA: TGTGCCAGCAGTCGTGGACAGGGGCGGAGGGAGACCCAGTACTTC

J: TRBJ2-2
size: NA
V: TRBV5-4
D: NA
CDR3: CASSRLQGLLLLGTGELFF
DNA: TGTGCCAGCAGCCGATTACAGGGTTTATTACTGTTGGGCACCGGGGAGCTGTTTTTT

J: TRBJ2-1
size: NA
V: TRBV24-1
D: TRBD2
CDR3: CATSDPRSGGGEQFF
DNA: TGTGCCACCAGTGATCCCCGGTCCGGGGGGGGTGAGCAGTTCTTC

J: TRBJ2-1
size: NA
V: TRBV2
D: NA
CDR3: CASNPLVTGIYNEQFF
DNA: TGTGCCAGCAATCCCCTAGTGACAGGTATCTACAATGAGCAGTTCTTC

J: TRBJ2-7
size: NA
V: TRBV5-1
D: NA
CDR3: CASSPGVYEQYF
DNA: TGCGCCAGCAGCCCAGGTGTTTACGAGCAGTACTTC

J: TRBJ1-2
size: NA
V: TRBV28
D: NA
CDR3: CASSSDSYGYTF
DNA: TGTGCCAGCAGCTCCGACAGCTATGGCTACACCTTC